This TCR beta chain was sequenced for a study of post-analysis software for immune sequencing data. Study-level information: Disease courses included relapsing-remitting, secondary progressive and progressive-relapsing multiple sclerosis.

Sequencing libraries made from TCR beta cDNA carried unique molecular identifiers. TCRdb ran MiXCR on the PCR reads and lists one entry per CDR3 protein. The sample contains approximately 570,000 distinct CDR3 sequences, roughly 46% of which appear only once. Study-level results: Roughly five TRBV segments, including TRBV5-6, TRBV5-1 and TRBV20-1, were more frequent in patients than controls.

Between the trimmed V and J ends, which lost 5 bases and 3 bases, there was a span of 8 bases. This CDR3 comprises 13 residues. From germline, CDR1 is MNHNY and CDR2 SVGAGI (reference sequence). Notes on this clonotype: Its antigen remains unknown.

Sequencing was done on a sample of blood. The rearrangement joins TRBV6-6 to TRBJ1-5; D is uncertain. The receptor's source is a girl between 5 and 17 years old with multiple sclerosis. CDR3 residues: CASSGRDNQPQHF. CDR3 nucleotide sequence: TGTGCCAGCAGTGGACGGGACAATCAGCCCCAGCATTTT.